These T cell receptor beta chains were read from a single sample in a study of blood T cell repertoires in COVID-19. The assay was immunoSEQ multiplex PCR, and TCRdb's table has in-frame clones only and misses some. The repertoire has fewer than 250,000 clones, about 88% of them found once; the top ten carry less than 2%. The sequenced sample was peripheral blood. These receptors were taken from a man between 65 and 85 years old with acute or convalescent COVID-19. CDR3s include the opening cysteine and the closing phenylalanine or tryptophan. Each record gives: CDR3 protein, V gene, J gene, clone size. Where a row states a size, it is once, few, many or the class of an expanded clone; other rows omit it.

CDR3 protein: CASSSRQNTEAFF
V gene: TRBV9
J gene: TRBJ1-1
clone size: NA

CDR3 protein: CASSPGSGGETQYF
V gene: TRBV18
J gene: TRBJ2-5
clone size: NA

CDR3 protein: CAISDRYQPQHF
V gene: TRBV10-3
J gene: TRBJ1-5
clone size: NA

CDR3 protein: CAISSGGQQFF
V gene: TRBV10-3
J gene: TRBJ2-1
clone size: NA

CDR3 protein: CASTGPSWTGDFYGYTF
V gene: TRBV6-4
J gene: TRBJ1-2
clone size: once

CDR3 protein: CASSSGQYTEAFF
V gene: TRBV6-5
J gene: TRBJ1-1
clone size: NA

CDR3 protein: CASSHRGAWETQYF
V gene: TRBV5-4
J gene: TRBJ2-5
clone size: once

CDR3 protein: CASSQALTGDLSEQFF
V gene: TRBV23-1
J gene: TRBJ2-1
clone size: NA

CDR3 protein: CASERGGRSSPLHF
V gene: TRBV6-5
J gene: TRBJ1-6
clone size: NA

CDR3 protein: CASRTATSAEQFF
V gene: TRBV28
J gene: TRBJ2-1
clone size: NA

CDR3 protein: CASSLSLDLYGYTF
V gene: TRBV7-8
J gene: TRBJ1-2
clone size: NA

CDR3 protein: CASSPGQNTEAFF
V gene: TRBV7-3
J gene: TRBJ1-1
clone size: few

CDR3 protein: CASSLRLAVDADTQYF
V gene: TRBV7-9
J gene: TRBJ2-3
clone size: NA

CDR3 protein: CASSPDIPSYNEQFF
V gene: TRBV27
J gene: TRBJ2-1
clone size: NA

CDR3 protein: CASSQPGQGSYEQYF
V gene: TRBV14
J gene: TRBJ2-7
clone size: NA

CDR3 protein: CASSLAMATDTQYF
V gene: TRBV5-6
J gene: TRBJ2-3
clone size: NA

CDR3 protein: CASSAGLDRGTTDTQYF
V gene: TRBV11-3
J gene: TRBJ2-3
clone size: NA

CDR3 protein: CASSSAGTSGMRSTDTQYF
V gene: TRBV5-8
J gene: TRBJ2-3
clone size: NA

CDR3 protein: CSARDRRNEKLFF
V gene: TRBV29-1
J gene: TRBJ1-4
clone size: NA

CDR3 protein: CASSSPWRGLTYGYTF
V gene: TRBV28
J gene: TRBJ1-2
clone size: few

CDR3 protein: CASSLTGLYGEQYF
V gene: TRBV11-1
J gene: TRBJ2-7
clone size: NA

CDR3 protein: CASSLRLAGVGEQYF
V gene: TRBV5-1
J gene: TRBJ2-7
clone size: NA

CDR3 protein: CASSLSGGRTSYEQYF
V gene: TRBV27
J gene: TRBJ2-7
clone size: few

CDR3 protein: CATSDLWTGDGQFF
V gene: TRBV24-1
J gene: TRBJ2-1
clone size: NA

CDR3 protein: CASSLNPGTGNTGELFF
V gene: TRBV4-3
J gene: TRBJ2-2
clone size: NA

CDR3 protein: CASSTGTGGAFQPQHF
V gene: TRBV19
J gene: TRBJ1-5
clone size: NA

CDR3 protein: CASARTGGAGTEAFF
V gene: TRBV25-1
J gene: TRBJ1-1
clone size: NA

CDR3 protein: CAISESEGAQRETQYF
V gene: TRBV10-3
J gene: TRBJ2-5
clone size: NA

CDR3 protein: CSGTLNYEQYF
V gene: TRBV20-1
J gene: TRBJ2-7
clone size: NA

CDR3 protein: CASSQAYRGLANTGELFF
V gene: TRBV5-1
J gene: TRBJ2-2
clone size: NA

CDR3 protein: CAISLQGAGNTGELFF
V gene: TRBV10-3
J gene: TRBJ2-2
clone size: NA

CDR3 protein: CASSSQTSGAGNEQYF
V gene: TRBV28
J gene: TRBJ2-7
clone size: NA

CDR3 protein: CASSYGGKETQYF
V gene: TRBV28
J gene: TRBJ2-5
clone size: NA

CDR3 protein: CASSPGATYEQYF
V gene: TRBV18
J gene: TRBJ2-7
clone size: NA

CDR3 protein: CASSLGQAVYEQYF
V gene: TRBV27
J gene: TRBJ2-7
clone size: NA

CDR3 protein: CASSLGTGGLYEQYF
V gene: TRBV5-1
J gene: TRBJ2-7
clone size: NA

CDR3 protein: CASSQKLGLAGHF
V gene: TRBV6-2/TRBV6-3
J gene: TRBJ2-7
clone size: NA

CDR3 protein: CASSQSLVRGTDFSGRARYEQYF
V gene: TRBV3-1/TRBV3-2
J gene: TRBJ2-7
clone size: NA

CDR3 protein: CSVVLQGEKLFF
V gene: TRBV29-1
J gene: TRBJ1-4
clone size: NA

CDR3 protein: CASSLPGSLNTEAFF
V gene: TRBV19
J gene: TRBJ1-1
clone size: NA

CDR3 protein: CASSLGQNYGYTF
V gene: TRBV5-1
J gene: TRBJ1-2
clone size: NA

CDR3 protein: CASSKSGSPADTQYF
V gene: TRBV28
J gene: TRBJ2-3
clone size: NA

CDR3 protein: CASSSGSSGANVLTF
V gene: TRBV5-1
J gene: TRBJ2-6
clone size: NA

CDR3 protein: CASSPRWGVRGTDTQYF
V gene: TRBV7-2
J gene: TRBJ2-3
clone size: NA

CDR3 protein: CASSQTSGFVETQYF
V gene: TRBV7-2
J gene: TRBJ2-5
clone size: once

CDR3 protein: CASSQLQGSEAFF
V gene: TRBV3-1/TRBV3-2
J gene: TRBJ1-1
clone size: NA

CDR3 protein: CASSPRAGGVNEQFF
V gene: TRBV4-1
J gene: TRBJ2-1
clone size: NA

CDR3 protein: CASSRTAGNTIYF
V gene: TRBV11-3
J gene: TRBJ1-3
clone size: NA

CDR3 protein: CASSVGPGQKNEKLFF
V gene: TRBV9
J gene: TRBJ1-4
clone size: few

CDR3 protein: CASSEATGISGYTF
V gene: TRBV2
J gene: TRBJ1-2
clone size: once

CDR3 protein: CAISPSSSSTDTQYF
V gene: TRBV10-3
J gene: TRBJ2-3
clone size: NA

CDR3 protein: CASSPRQGSTDTQYF
V gene: TRBV5-1
J gene: TRBJ2-3
clone size: NA

CDR3 protein: CASSRTTSGAYEQYF
V gene: TRBV4-3
J gene: TRBJ2-7
clone size: NA

CDR3 protein: CSVGQSSYEQYF
V gene: TRBV29-1
J gene: TRBJ2-7
clone size: NA

CDR3 protein: CASSDRGVRSNQPQHF
V gene: TRBV19
J gene: TRBJ1-5
clone size: NA

CDR3 protein: CASSSLGTTNTGELFF
V gene: TRBV6-5
J gene: TRBJ2-2
clone size: NA

CDR3 protein: CASSYSPGQAYNEQFF
V gene: TRBV5-1
J gene: TRBJ2-1
clone size: NA

CDR3 protein: CASTLRGTSGPSRGEQFF
V gene: TRBV19
J gene: TRBJ2-1
clone size: NA